Following are 5 T cell receptor beta chains from one sample sequenced in a study of T cells in Graves' hyperthyroidism and ophthalmopathy. Researchers took RNA transcripts and amplified the TCR beta CDR3 regions from them. Primed by the HTBI set, a first-round RT-PCR was run on the TCR CDR3. Via MiXCR, TCRdb re-called the multiplex PCR reads, giving one row per CDR3 protein. The sample records roughly 560,000 distinct CDR3 sequences, about 14% being singletons. Sequences were obtained from blood. These receptors came from a woman aged 40 to 49 with Graves' ophthalmopathy.

This rearrangement joins TRBV29-1 to TRBJ2-2; 7 nucleotides match TRBD2. V dropped 4 bases and J dropped 3; count of bases not matched to a gene: 2. Per the germline V gene, CDR1 is SQVTM and CDR2 is ANQGSEA. The CDR3 has 13 residues. CDR3 protein: CSVGEGYTGELFF. The CDR3 DNA sequence: TGCAGCGTTGGGGAGGGGTACACCGGGGAGCTGTTTTTT.

This clonotype has ten or more counts. Relative to the germline gene, one junction end is altered; a read error may explain this. V usage is TRBV7-3 and J usage is TRBJ2-7, with D hard to call. Germline CDR1 SGHTA, CDR2 FQGTGA. CDR3 length: 14 residues. The CDR3 is CASSLRSASSEQYF. The CDR3 nucleotides read TGTGCCAGCAGCTTAAGGTCGGCCTCCTCCGAGCAGTACTTC.

Note on this clonotype: A single base separates this from a much larger clone, so it may be a read error. The chain combines TRBV9 with TRBJ2-2; the match to TRBD2 covers 8 bases. Germline V gene data show CDR1 as SGDLS and CDR2 as YYNGEE. The CDR3 loop spans 15 amino acids. The CDR3 sequence: CASSVEREYTGGLFF. For the CDR3, the DNA is TGTGCCAGCAGCGTAGAGCGGGAGTACACCGGGGGGCTGTTTTTT.

V gene TRBV28 combines with J gene TRBJ1-5; 8 bases agree with TRBD1. Per the germline V gene, CDR1 is MDHEN and CDR2 is SYDVKM. The CDR3 covers 17 residues. The J segment lost 2 bases and the V segment lost 1 base, leaving 7 bases of the junction unmatched. CDR3 nucleotide sequence: TGTGCCAGCAGTTTATCAGGGGGCCGATGGGGCAATCAGCCCCAGCATTTT. Protein: CASSLSGGRWGNQPQHF.

This clonotype has a count of ten or more. This sequence joins TRBV10-3 and TRBJ2-7; D call uncertain. The CDR3 length is 11 residues. Trimming took 2 bases from V and 5 from J, leaving 4 bases between them. Germline assignment: CDR1 ENHRY and CDR2 SYGVKD. In DNA form, the CDR3 reads TGTGCCATCAGTGAGAGAGACGAGCAGTACTTC. This translates into CAISERDEQYF.